The clone carrying this TCR beta chain was observed at least ten times. Antigen: not known. This entry belongs to a study of beta chain features in type 1 diabetes. Whole-study findings and limits: TCRB CDR3s from Type 1 diabetes patients were moderately but significantly shorter in all four CD4+ subsets. When cDNA is sequenced, cells with high TCR expression could be over-represented.

V was pared by 8 bases and J by 0 bases, with 6 bases of the junction left unmatched. The CDR3 totals 15 residues. CDR1 and CDR2 from the germline V gene are LNHDA and SQIVND (reference sequence). The study reverse transcribed the entire isolated RNA, so it sequenced expressed TCRB transcripts. The protocol was immunoSEQ multiplex PCR, while the TCRdb copy is restricted to in-frame clones and leaves out a portion. This table has 300,000 to 450,000 clones, 8% to 10% appearing once. Sequenced sample: central memory CD4+ T cells from blood. The chain is built from TRBV19 and TRBJ2-2; 7 positions match TRBD1. The receptor's source is a man aged 30-40 years with type 1 diabetes. CDR3 nucleotides: TGTGCCAGTTCCCCGGGGACAGCGAACACCGGGGAGCTGTTTTTT. Translated: CASSPGTANTGELFF.